One sample yielded the 8 T cell receptor beta chains listed below, sequenced in a study of identifying expanded T cells in peripheral blood (dated by TCRdb to the late 2010s). Libraries were prepared through the immunoSEQ multiplex PCR assay. Here the immuneACCESS table is served through TCRdb, limited to in-frame sequences with V and J called. Missing clones are a known gap in these copies; in checked studies unresolved V genes cover under half, and the rest lacks a known reason. For this sample there are fewer than 85,000 clones; around 89% appear just once. The ten largest clones represent about 3% of the sample. Sequencing used blood. These receptors were obtained from a person aged 18 to 70 in good health.

The chain links TRBV5-1 to TRBJ2-7, with 13 bases fitting TRBD2. The CDR3 loop spans 17 amino acids. Germline-derived CDR1 and CDR2 are SGHRS and YFSETQ. Germline trimming cut 0 bases from V and 4 bases from J; bases unmatched to any gene: 7. DNA for the CDR3: TGCGCCAGCAGCTTGGCTACCGGGACTAGCGGGGCGTACGAGCAGTACTTC. It codes for CASSLATGTSGAYEQYF.

V gene TRBV19 combines with J gene TRBJ1-1; no firm D call. The CDR3 extends over 13 amino acids. Germline V CDR1 and CDR2: LNHDA, SQIVND (reference sequence). Trimming took off 3 bases at V and 5 bases at J, with 10 bases between the two ends. This chain's CDR3 is CASSIKVGTEAFF. The CDR3 DNA follows: TGTGCCAGTAGTATTAAGGTCGGAACTGAAGCTTTCTTT.

The rearrangement uses TRBV5-4 and TRBJ1-2; perhaps TRBD1 as D (6 bases). Germline V gene lookup returns CDR1 SGHNT and CDR2 YYREEE (reference sequence). The CDR3 is 15 residues long. Between the trimmed V and J ends, which lost 0 bases and 8 bases, there was a span of 17 bases. CDR3 loop: CASSLDSGAGAGYTF. The CDR3 nucleotides read TGTGCCAGCAGCTTGGACTCGGGGGCAGGGGCAGGCTACACCTTC.

J is TRBJ2-1 and V is TRBV7-9, with D hard to call. The CDR3 is 17 residues long. V was cut by 5 bases and J by 6 bases, with 23 bases left in between. Per the germline V gene, CDR1 is SEHNR and CDR2 is FQNEAQ (reference sequence). The DNA of the CDR3 is TGTGCCAGCAGCGCAAGGTGGACGGTCATTGATTCCAATGAGCAGTTCTTC. This gives the protein CASSARWTVIDSNEQFF.

This rearrangement joins TRBV6-5 to TRBJ2-7; no clear D gene. This CDR3 has 14 residues. CDR1 MNHEY and CDR2 SVGAGI come from the germline V gene. Trimming stripped 7 bases from V and 5 bases from J, with 18 bases between. CDR3 in DNA: TGTGCCAGCACCGCCGGGCCAAGCGTACACGAGCAGTACTTC. Protein: CASTAGPSVHEQYF.

The chain links TRBV6-5 to TRBJ1-2, with D hard to call. Germline V gene data show CDR1 as MNHEY and CDR2 as SVGAGI. V shed 2 bases and J shed 4 bases, with 8 bases lying between them. This CDR3 region has 13 residues. The CDR3 nucleotides read TGTGCCAGCAGTTACGGAGCTCCCTATGGCTACACCTTC. Its translation: CASSYGAPYGYTF.

This rearrangement joins TRBV5-1 to TRBJ1-3, with 9 bases that match TRBD1. With V trimmed by 7 bases and J by 2 bases, 4 bases remained unmatched. CDR1 SGHRS and CDR2 YFSETQ come from the germline V gene. This CDR3 has 14 residues. CDR3 in DNA: TGCGCCAGCTACTGGACAGGGGCTGGAAACACCATATATTTT. Its translation: CASYWTGAGNTIYF.

The V gene is TRBV5-1, the J gene TRBJ1-1, with TRBD1 matching over 7 bases. This CDR3 is built from 15 residues. Germline trimming cut 0 bases from V and 0 bases from J; bases unmatched to any gene: 2. Germline-derived CDR1 and CDR2 are SGHRS and YFSETQ. CDR3 sequence: CASSLVGTVNTEAFF. In nucleotides, the CDR3 is TGCGCCAGCAGCTTGGTAGGGACAGTGAACACTGAAGCTTTCTTT.